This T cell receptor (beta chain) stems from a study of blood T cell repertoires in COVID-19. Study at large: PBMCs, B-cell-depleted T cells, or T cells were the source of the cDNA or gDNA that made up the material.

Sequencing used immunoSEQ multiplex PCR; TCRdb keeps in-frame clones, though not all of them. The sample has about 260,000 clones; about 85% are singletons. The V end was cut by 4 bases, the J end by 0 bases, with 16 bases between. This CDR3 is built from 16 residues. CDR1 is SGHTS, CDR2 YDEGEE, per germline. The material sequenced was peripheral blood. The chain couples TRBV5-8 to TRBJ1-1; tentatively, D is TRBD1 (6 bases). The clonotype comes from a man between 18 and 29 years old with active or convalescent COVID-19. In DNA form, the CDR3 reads TGTGCCAGCAGCCCGCTGACAGGCCACATGAACACTGAAGCTTTCTTT. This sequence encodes CASSPLTGHMNTEAFF. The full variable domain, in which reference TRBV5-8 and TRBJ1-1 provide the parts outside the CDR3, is EAGVTQSPTHLIKTRGQQATLRCSPISGHTSVYWYQQALGLGLQFLLWYDEGEERNRGNFPPRFSGRQFPNYSSELNVNALELEDSALYLCASSPLTGHMNTEAFFGQGTRLTVV.